A few counts support the clone carrying this T cell receptor (beta chain). What it binds is not known. Germline values: CDR1 MGHDK, CDR2 SYGVNS. Trimming removed 4 bases from V and 1 base from J, with 13 bases in between. This CDR3 spans 15 amino acids. This record comes from a study of blood T cells in healthy people across ages. Overall study: T cells yielded about one barcoded beta molecule per two cells through template switching. Study-wide findings and caveats: Changes in expanded clonotypes were possibly confounded, as the CMV status of donors was unknown. Researchers report that TCR beta diversity correlated strongly with naive T cell percentage. Diversity estimates drawn from one million T cells were deemed underestimates.

Primers used in a second PCR of roughly 6 to 11 cycles were a sample-barcoded 5' primer and a J-beta primer mix. TCRdb analysed the 5' RACE reads with MiXCR anew, one entry per CDR3 protein. The data hold 1.5 million to 2 million distinct CDR3 sequences, with 28% observed a single time. The V call is TRBV25-1, the J call TRBJ2-5; the D gene is possibly TRBD1 (5 bases). The origin of this receptor is a young woman in good health. Material: blood. The CDR3 DNA is TGTGCCAGCAGTGCCGGGTTAGGGGTCCAAGAGACCCAGTACTTC. This translates into CASSAGLGVQETQYF.